This T cell receptor (beta chain) appears in the sequencing data of a study of blood T cells in healthy people across ages. Notes on the study in general: It was the long-lived donors that had more naive CD4+ cells and higher diversity than aged donors. PBMCs that were unsorted prevented a conclusive naive versus antigen-experienced comparison.

Through a sample-barcoded 5' primer and a J-beta primer mix, a second PCR was run for 7 to 11 cycles. TCRdb reanalysed the 5' RACE reads using MiXCR and keeps one entry per CDR3 protein. This sample has 550,000 to 800,000 distinct CDR3 sequences; approximately 31% occur once, and the top ten carry less than 20%. Germline assignment: CDR1 SGHRS and CDR2 YFSETQ. The CDR3 contains 12 residues. Trimming pared 4 bases from V and 3 bases from J, leaving 7 bases between. A remark on this clonotype: Its antigen is unknown.

The clonotype comes from a woman older than 75 in good health. This chain joins TRBV5-1 and TRBJ2-5, with a tentative D call TRBD1 (5 bases). Material for sequencing was blood. The CDR3 loop reads CASSVTEETQYF. CDR3 in DNA: TGCGCCAGCAGCGTGACAGAAGAGACCCAGTACTTC.